A single TCR beta chain is shown here with its context. V shed 8 bases, J shed 11 bases, and the junction held 18 bases outside the gene matches. The CDR3 covers 15 residues. Germline-derived CDR1 and CDR2 are MNHEY and SVGAGI. Per the study methods: Cell counts per sample came from amplifying reference gene primers. Some clones are missing from TCRdb's copy, which holds only in-frame ones; the method was immunoSEQ multiplex PCR. V, J and clone size are taken as reported in that table, and D and trimming were inferred from the DNA itself. Here the sample spans around 240,000 clones, 86% being singletons. The entry originates in a study of blood T cell repertoires in COVID-19. As for the study in general: The origin of the acute and convalescent COVID-19 samples was the United States, Italy and Spain. T cells, B-cell-depleted T cells, or PBMCs provided the cDNA or gDNA that served as material.

Sequences were obtained from peripheral blood. The chain recombines TRBV6-5 with TRBJ1-1; 9 bases are shared with TRBD1. This receptor was identified in a woman in her 30s who had recovered from COVID-19. For the CDR3, the DNA is TGTGCCAGCTCTGGACAGGGGTCTGATGAGGATACCGCTTTCTTT. This encodes CASSGQGSDEDTAFF.